These T cell receptor beta chains were read from a single sample in a study of T-cell memory formation after mild COVID-19. TCRdb ran MiXCR on the 5' RACE reads and lists one entry per CDR3 protein. This table has around 130,000 distinct CDR3 sequences, more than 15% appearing once. The sequencing input was PBMCs or a T cell subset sorted from them (not recorded which). Receptors were obtained from a young man who had mild COVID-19 (a few samples of this study predate the infection). Cell type and time point are not known. Both conserved end residues are part of each CDR3. The order of the fields is J gene, clone size, V gene, D gene, CDR3 protein, CDR3 DNA. The D gene is left open where the match is weak. The listing skips clone size in some rows; elsewhere it reads once, few, many or a size class.

J: TRBJ2-7
size: many
V: TRBV4-3
D: TRBD2
CDR3: CASSQAIGTSGYEQYF
DNA: TGCGCCAGCAGCCAAGCGATCGGGACTAGCGGGTACGAGCAGTACTTC

J: TRBJ2-1
size: few
V: TRBV4-1
D: TRBD2
CDR3: CASSQGGQAGGRRDEQFF
DNA: TGCGCCAGCAGCCAAGGAGGGCAAGCGGGGGGCAGGCGGGATGAGCAGTTCTTC

J: TRBJ2-3
size: .
V: TRBV7-7
D: .
CDR3: CASSFLGTDTQYF
DNA: TGTGCTAGCAGCTTCCTAGGGACAGATACGCAGTATTTT

J: TRBJ2-7
size: .
V: TRBV2
D: .
CDR3: CASNLMGQNEQYF
DNA: TGTGCCAGCAACCTCATGGGGCAGAACGAGCAGTACTTC

J: TRBJ2-5
size: few
V: TRBV6-2/TRBV6-3
D: TRBD2
CDR3: CASRAILAGKETQYF
DNA: TGTGCCAGCAGGGCGATACTAGCGGGGAAAGAGACCCAGTACTTC

J: TRBJ1-2
size: .
V: TRBV6-2/TRBV6-3
D: .
CDR3: CAATGTRIGYTF
DNA: TGTGCCGCGACCGGGACCCGGATTGGCTACACCTTC

J: TRBJ2-1
size: .
V: TRBV9
D: TRBD2
CDR3: CASSGPRGKQFF
DNA: TGTGCCAGCAGCGGCCCGCGGGGGAAGCAGTTCTTC

J: TRBJ1-1
size: .
V: TRBV7-9
D: .
CDR3: CASSSQTGGTEAFF
DNA: TGTGCCAGCAGCTCGCAAACAGGTGGCACTGAAGCTTTCTTT

J: TRBJ1-2
size: .
V: TRBV6-5
D: TRBD1
CDR3: CASSSLTGTDIYGYTF
DNA: TGTGCCAGCAGTTCCTTAACCGGGACAGATATTTATGGCTACACCTTC

J: TRBJ2-3
size: .
V: TRBV27
D: .
CDR3: CASSLSSEDTQYF
DNA: TGTGCCAGCAGTTTATCGTCAGAAGATACGCAGTATTTT

J: TRBJ1-1
size: .
V: TRBV20-1
D: .
CDR3: CSARDGGVESTEAFF
DNA: TGCAGTGCTAGAGATGGCGGGGTGGAGAGCACTGAAGCTTTCTTT

J: TRBJ2-4
size: few
V: TRBV7-2
D: .
CDR3: CASSQGLSAKNIQYF
DNA: TGTGCCAGCAGTCAGGGTCTTTCGGCCAAAAACATTCAGTACTTC

J: TRBJ2-1
size: .
V: TRBV11-3
D: .
CDR3: CASSQTAVGYNEQFF
DNA: TGTGCCAGCAGCCAGACCGCGGTCGGGTACAATGAGCAGTTCTTC

J: TRBJ1-1
size: few
V: TRBV4-1
D: .
CDR3: CASSQEPNWGTEAFF
DNA: TGCGCCAGCAGCCAAGAACCTAATTGGGGAACTGAAGCTTTCTTT

J: TRBJ2-3
size: .
V: TRBV5-1
D: TRBD1
CDR3: CASSATTGVPDTQYF
DNA: TGCGCCAGCAGCGCGACCACAGGGGTGCCAGATACGCAGTATTTT

J: TRBJ2-3
size: few
V: TRBV27
D: .
CDR3: CASSVGRRDTQYF
DNA: TGTGCCAGCAGTGTAGGGCGTAGGGATACGCAGTATTTT

J: TRBJ1-2
size: .
V: TRBV7-9
D: .
CDR3: CASSQGANYGYTF
DNA: TGTGCCAGCAGCCAGGGTGCTAACTATGGCTACACCTTC

J: TRBJ2-2
size: .
V: TRBV5-1
D: .
CDR3: CASSLRNRTNTGELFF
DNA: TGCGCCAGCAGCTTGAGGAACAGGACGAACACCGGGGAGCTGTTTTTT

J: TRBJ1-5
size: few
V: TRBV12-3/TRBV12-4
D: .
CDR3: CASSFASLIDNQPQHF
DNA: TGTGCCAGCAGTTTTGCCAGCCTGATAGATAATCAGCCCCAGCATTTT

J: TRBJ2-5
size: few
V: TRBV5-1
D: .
CDR3: CASSLERQETQYF
DNA: TGCGCCAGCAGCTTGGAGAGGCAAGAGACCCAGTACTTC

J: TRBJ1-5
size: .
V: TRBV19
D: .
CDR3: CASSAWGGIGQPQHF
DNA: TGTGCCAGTAGTGCCTGGGGGGGGATCGGACAGCCCCAGCATTTT

J: TRBJ2-3
size: .
V: TRBV7-3
D: .
CDR3: CASSLGLAHTDTQYF
DNA: TGTGCCAGCAGCTTAGGGCTAGCGCACACAGATACGCAGTATTTT

J: TRBJ2-3
size: .
V: TRBV5-4
D: .
CDR3: CASSPPNTDTQYF
DNA: TGTGCCAGCAGCCCACCAAACACAGATACGCAGTATTTT

J: TRBJ1-2
size: many
V: TRBV20-1
D: .
CDR3: CSAFRREGGDGYTF
DNA: TGCAGTGCCTTCCGAAGGGAGGGGGGCGATGGCTACACCTTC

J: TRBJ2-2
size: many
V: TRBV24-1
D: .
CDR3: CATSGVRDTTGELFF
DNA: TGTGCCACCAGTGGTGTCCGGGACACAACCGGGGAGCTGTTTTTT

J: TRBJ2-1
size: .
V: TRBV5-5
D: .
CDR3: CASSLSAIYNEQFF
DNA: TGTGCCAGCAGCTTGTCAGCCATTTACAATGAGCAGTTCTTC

J: TRBJ2-2
size: many
V: TRBV11-2
D: .
CDR3: CASSLLGGGTGELFF
DNA: TGTGCCAGCAGCTTATTAGGGGGAGGGACCGGGGAGCTGTTTTTT

J: TRBJ2-6
size: many
V: TRBV9
D: .
CDR3: CASSTRTLRSGANVLTF
DNA: TGTGCCAGCAGCACCAGGACCCTAAGGTCCGGGGCCAACGTCCTGACTTTC

J: TRBJ1-2
size: few
V: TRBV4-3
D: .
CDR3: CASSQEEGSGGYTF
DNA: TGCGCCAGCAGCCAAGAGGAGGGAAGCGGCGGCTACACCTTC

J: TRBJ2-2
size: .
V: TRBV2
D: .
CDR3: CASRPINTGELIF
DNA: TGTGCCAGCAGGCCCATAAACACCGGGGAGCTGATTTTT

J: TRBJ2-3
size: few
V: TRBV6-2/TRBV6-3
D: .
CDR3: CASSYSRGRTDTQYF
DNA: TGTGCCAGCAGTTACTCACGGGGGCGTACAGATACGCAGTATTTT

J: TRBJ2-1
size: few
V: TRBV5-1
D: .
CDR3: CASSFRSSYNEQFF
DNA: TGCGCCAGCAGCTTTAGAAGCTCCTACAATGAGCAGTTCTTC

J: TRBJ2-7
size: .
V: TRBV5-4
D: TRBD1
CDR3: CASSLAADRRDYEQYF
DNA: TGTGCCAGCAGCTTGGCCGCGGACAGGCGAGACTACGAGCAGTACTTC

J: TRBJ2-3
size: .
V: TRBV5-1
D: TRBD1
CDR3: CASSLGDRSTDTQYF
DNA: TGCGCCAGCAGCCTGGGGGACAGAAGCACAGATACGCAGTATTTT

J: TRBJ2-5
size: few
V: TRBV5-6
D: .
CDR3: CASSTGQRETQYF
DNA: TGTGCCAGCAGCACAGGACAGCGGGAGACCCAGTACTTC

J: TRBJ1-2
size: .
V: TRBV18
D: TRBD1
CDR3: CASSPREGASFGYTF
DNA: TGTGCCAGCTCACCAAGGGAGGGGGCATCATTCGGCTACACCTTC

J: TRBJ2-7
size: .
V: TRBV20-1
D: TRBD1
CDR3: CSAYEGASYEQYF
DNA: TGCAGTGCTTATGAGGGGGCTTCCTACGAGCAGTACTTC

J: TRBJ1-5
size: few
V: TRBV6-5
D: TRBD1
CDR3: CASSQGQGSNQPQHF
DNA: TGTGCCAGCAGTCAAGGACAGGGTAGCAATCAGCCCCAGCATTTT

J: TRBJ2-1
size: .
V: TRBV5-1
D: TRBD1
CDR3: CASSLGDRLFDEQFF
DNA: TGCGCCAGCAGCTTGGGGGACAGGTTATTCGATGAGCAGTTCTTC

J: TRBJ1-2
size: few
V: TRBV20-1
D: TRBD1
CDR3: CSAQTILGQGPYGYTF
DNA: TGCAGTGCCCAAACAATCCTGGGACAGGGTCCCTATGGCTACACCTTC

J: TRBJ2-1
size: few
V: TRBV6-2/TRBV6-3
D: .
CDR3: CASSGGPNVQFF
DNA: TGTGCCAGCAGTGGGGGTCCTAATGTACAGTTCTTC

J: TRBJ1-3
size: .
V: TRBV7-9
D: .
CDR3: CASSRTGTLGNTIYF
DNA: TGTGCCAGCAGTAGAACGGGGACACTTGGAAACACCATATATTTT

J: TRBJ2-1
size: few
V: TRBV24-1
D: .
CDR3: CATRKGDEQFF
DNA: TGTGCCACCAGAAAGGGGGATGAGCAGTTCTTC

J: TRBJ1-1
size: .
V: TRBV3-1
D: .
CDR3: CASSQPGQSTEAFF
DNA: TGTGCCAGCAGCCAACCCGGACAGAGCACTGAAGCTTTCTTT

J: TRBJ2-1
size: many
V: TRBV6-6
D: TRBD2
CDR3: CASSYSGLAGVYNEQFF
DNA: TGTGCCAGCAGTTACTCGGGACTAGCGGGGGTCTACAATGAGCAGTTCTTC

J: TRBJ1-4
size: .
V: TRBV4-3
D: TRBD1
CDR3: CASSQPMGQGGTKLFF
DNA: TGCGCCAGCAGCCAACCCATGGGACAGGGGGGTACAAAACTGTTTTTT

J: TRBJ2-7
size: few
V: TRBV6-5
D: .
CDR3: CASRTSPGRASYEQYF
DNA: TGTGCCAGCAGGACATCCCCGGGCAGGGCGAGCTACGAGCAGTACTTC